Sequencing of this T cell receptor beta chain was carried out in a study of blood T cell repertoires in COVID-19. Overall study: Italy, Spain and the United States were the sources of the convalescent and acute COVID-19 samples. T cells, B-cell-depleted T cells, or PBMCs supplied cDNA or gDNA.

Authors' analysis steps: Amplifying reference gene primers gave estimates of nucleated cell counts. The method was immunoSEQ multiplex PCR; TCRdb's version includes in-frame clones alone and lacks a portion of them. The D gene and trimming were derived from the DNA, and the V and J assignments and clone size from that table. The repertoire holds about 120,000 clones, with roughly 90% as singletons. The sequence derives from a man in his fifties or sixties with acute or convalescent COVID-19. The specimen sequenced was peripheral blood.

CDR3 nucleotide sequence: TGTGCCAGTAGTATAGGGACAGGGGGCGCGATGAACACTGAAGCTTTCTTT. Residues: CASSIGTGGAMNTEAFF. This rearrangement joins TRBV19 to TRBJ1-1, with 11 bases that match TRBD1. The CDR3 runs to 17 residues. Germline values: CDR1 LNHDA, CDR2 SQIVND (reference sequence). V shed 1 base and J 0 bases; nucleotides not matched to a gene: 4.